A single sample is the source of the 30 T cell receptor beta chains below, sequenced in a study of blood T cell repertoires in COVID-19. The protocol was immunoSEQ multiplex PCR, while the TCRdb copy is restricted to in-frame clones and leaves out a portion. This repertoire shows 200,000 or so clones, approximately 90% found once; its top ten account for about 0.8%. The material sequenced was peripheral blood. The receptor set was obtained from a man aged 55-75 years with COVID-19, enrolled during active disease.

The chain recombines TRBV6-5 with TRBJ1-1, with D unresolved. The CDR3 spans 15 residues. V was clipped by 6 bases and J by 0 bases, with 14 bases between them. Germline lookup yields CDR1 MNHEY and CDR2 SVGAGI. CDR3 region: CASSQQGGMNTEAFF. CDR3 DNA: TGTGCCAGCAGCCAACAAGGCGGGATGAACACTGAAGCTTTCTTT.

This sequence joins TRBV30 and TRBJ1-2; D is unresolved. This CDR3 comprises 13 residues. The V end lost 2 bases, the J end lost 7 bases, and 14 bases lay between the germline ends. CDR1 is GTSNPN and CDR2 is SVGIG in the germline V gene (reference sequence). CDR3 DNA sequence: TGTGCCTGGAGTCCCGACCCGGAGCGTGGCTACACCTTC. Translating it yields CAWSPDPERGYTF.

The genes are TRBV2 and TRBJ2-5; TRBD1 agrees at 9 bases. The germline V gene encodes CDR1 SNHLY and CDR2 FYNNEI. Germline trimming cut 4 bases from V and 4 bases from J; bases unmatched to any gene: 4. The CDR3 length is 14 residues. CDR3 sequence: CASSGTGAGETQYF. The DNA for the CDR3 is TGTGCCAGCAGTGGGACAGGGGCCGGAGAGACCCAGTACTTC. The whole variable domain, filled in from reference TRBV2 and TRBJ2-5, reads EPEVTQTPSHQVTQMGQEVILRCVPISNHLYFYWYRQILGQKVEFLVSFYNNEISEKSEIFDDQFSVERPDGSNFTLKIRSTKLEDSAMYFCASSGTGAGETQYFGPGTRLLVL.

The J gene is TRBJ1-6, the V gene TRBV4-1, with D possibly matching TRBD1 (5 bases). Germline lookup yields CDR1 MGHRA and CDR2 YSYEKL. Trimming removed 1 base at V and 4 bases at J, with 14 bases between. The CDR3 has 17 residues. CDR3 in DNA: TGCGCCAGCAGCCAAGGGGAAGGGGAGGGATATAATTCACCCCTCCACTTT. This translates into CASSQGEGEGYNSPLHF.

This clone was found once. This chain joins TRBV10-3 and TRBJ2-7; 10 nucleotides agree with TRBD2. Germline lookup yields CDR1 ENHRY and CDR2 SYGVKD. V dropped 3 bases and J dropped 5; count of bases not matched to a gene: 1. CDR3 length: 13 residues. CDR3 coding DNA: TGTGCCATCAGTGAAGGGACTAGCGACGAGCAGTACTTC. Translation: CAISEGTSDEQYF.

This clone was seen once. The V gene is TRBV6-5, the J gene TRBJ2-1; 11 bases fit TRBD1. Germline CDR1 reads MNHEY; CDR2 reads SVGAGI. J was trimmed by 4 bases and V by 5 bases; bases with no gene match: 4. This CDR3 has 15 amino acids. The CDR3 is CASSRTGGRYNEQFF. The CDR3 DNA is TGTGCCAGCAGTCGGACAGGGGGCCGGTACAATGAGCAGTTCTTC.

The rearrangement uses TRBV10-3 and TRBJ2-1, with 12 positions matching TRBD1. Germline loops: CDR1 ENHRY, CDR2 SYGVKD. J was trimmed by 7 bases and V by 6 bases; bases with no gene match: 19. The CDR3 is 19 amino acids. CDR3 sequence reads: CAIRPGTGGEGGNLNEQFF. In DNA, the CDR3 is TGTGCCATCAGGCCCGGGACAGGGGGCGAGGGTGGGAACCTTAATGAGCAGTTCTTC.

The rearrangement links TRBV2 to TRBJ2-3; TRBD1 is a possible D gene (6 bases). With 5 bases removed from V and 2 bases from J, the gap between germline ends came to 11 bases. Germline values: CDR1 SNHLY, CDR2 FYNNEI. This CDR3 is built from 14 residues. The CDR3 reads CASSQRQVTDTQYF. CDR3 DNA: TGTGCCAGCAGTCAGAGACAGGTCACAGATACGCAGTATTTT.

The chain employs TRBV4-1 and TRBJ2-1; 14 bases map to TRBD2. CDR3 length: 19 residues. The germline V gene has CDR1 MGHRA and CDR2 YSYEKL. V shed 2 bases, J shed 0 bases, and the junction held 6 bases outside the gene matches. This CDR3 reads CASSQRWTSGGRSYNEQFF. The CDR3 DNA follows: TGCGCCAGCAGCCAACGGTGGACTAGCGGGGGGCGCTCCTACAATGAGCAGTTCTTC.

The genes are TRBV11-3 and TRBJ2-3, with 14 positions matching TRBD2. Germline V gives CDR1 SGHNT, CDR2 YENEEA. CDR3 length: 18 amino acids. After removal of 3 bases from V and 0 bases from J, the junction contained 5 bases not matched to a gene. The CDR3 spells CASSFGTSGRGSTDTQYF. Here the CDR3 DNA reads TGTGCCAGCAGCTTCGGGACTAGCGGGAGAGGTAGCACAGATACGCAGTATTTT.

The DNA for the CDR3 is TGCGCCAGCAGCCAAGGGACTAGATCGGATACGCAGTATTTT. It codes for CASSQGTRSDTQYF. The chain links TRBV4-3 to TRBJ2-3; TRBD2 aligns across 7 bases. The junction had 4 bases not matched to a gene; V was cut back by 1 base and J by 6 bases. Germline V CDR1 and CDR2: LGHNA, YSLEER. The CDR3 has 14 residues.

The rearrangement uses TRBV5-1 and TRBJ2-2, with 8 bases identical to TRBD1. The length of the CDR3 is 14 residues. J gave up 3 bases and V 4 bases, and 2 bases lay outside the gene matches. Germline CDR1 reads SGHRS; CDR2 reads YFSETQ. CDR3 DNA: TGCGCCAGCAGCGAGGGACAGGACACCGGGGAGCTGTTTTTT. It is translated as CASSEGQDTGELFF. Complete variable domain (other parts from reference TRBV5-1 and TRBJ2-2): KAGVTQTPRYLIKTRGQQVTLSCSPISGHRSVSWYQQTPGQGLQFLFEYFSETQRNKGNFPGRFSGRQFSNSRSEMNVSTLELGDSALYLCASSEGQDTGELFFGEGSRLTVL.

The gene calls are TRBV4-2 and TRBJ2-1; TRBD2 aligns across 8 bases. Germline-derived CDR1 and CDR2 are LGHNA and YNFKEQ. The CDR3 runs 16 residues. The trim removed 1 base at V and 8 bases at J, leaving 10 bases unmatched. CDR3 coding DNA: TGTGCCAGCAGCCAAGGGGGCGGGGGGCGAGTGGATGAGCAGTTCTTC. Amino acid sequence: CASSQGGGGRVDEQFF.

The chain couples TRBV14 to TRBJ1-6, with 7 bases lining up with TRBD1. This CDR3 is built from 16 residues. CDR1 SGHDN and CDR2 FVKESK come from the germline V gene. V trimming: 0 bases; J trimming: 11 bases; junction bases outside the gene matches: 10. DNA of the CDR3: TGTGCCAGCAGCCAAGATAGAGGGGGCAGATCTACACCCCTCCACTTT. This codes for CASSQDRGGRSTPLHF.

The chain links TRBV4-1 to TRBJ1-2; perhaps TRBD1 as D (6 bases). The CDR3 covers 14 residues. The germline gives CDR1 MGHRA, CDR2 YSYEKL. V shed 0 bases and J shed 8 bases, with 13 bases lying between them. DNA for the CDR3: TGCGCCAGCAGCCAAGAACGGGGCCAGGGGGGCTACACCTTC. It encodes CASSQERGQGGYTF.

The chain's CDR3 is CALSGSGGQPQHF. The CDR3 DNA reads as TGTGCGCTGTCGGGGTCGGGCGGCCAGCCCCAGCATTTT. V usage is TRBV30 and J usage is TRBJ1-5; D uncertain. Germline V gene data show CDR1 as GTSNPN and CDR2 as SVGIG (reference sequence). CDR3 size: 13 residues.

The chain joins TRBV6-5 to TRBJ1-1; 7 bases match TRBD1. With 2 bases clipped from V and 6 bases from J, the junction kept 6 bases outside the gene matches. This CDR3 spans 14 amino acids. Per germline, CDR1 MNHEY and CDR2 SVGAGI. CDR3 coding DNA: TGTGCCAGCAGTTACGGAGGGGGCAGGGCTGAAGCTTTCTTT. This translates into CASSYGGGRAEAFF.

This chain links TRBV2 with TRBJ2-7; D possibly corresponds to TRBD2 (6 bases). CDR3 size: 13 residues. V shed 8 bases and J shed 2 bases, with 13 bases lying between them. The germline CDR1 and CDR2 sequences are SNHLY and FYNNEI. The CDR3: CASHGRGTYEQYF. DNA of the CDR3: TGTGCCAGCCATGGGCGGGGTACCTACGAGCAGTACTTC.

This chain uses TRBV20-1 with TRBJ1-1, with D perhaps matching TRBD1 (5 bases). The CDR3 contains 10 residues. Trimming removed 6 bases from V and 8 bases from J, with 10 bases in between. CDR1 is DFQATT, CDR2 SNEGSKA, per germline (reference sequence). The CDR3 here is CSAGRGEAFF. In DNA form, the CDR3 reads TGCAGTGCCGGTAGGGGAGAAGCTTTCTTT.

The chain recombines TRBV2 with TRBJ1-6; D possibly corresponds to TRBD1 (5 bases). V was pared by 7 bases and J by 6 bases, with 16 bases between. The CDR3 spans 15 residues. The germline V gene encodes CDR1 SNHLY and CDR2 FYNNEI. In DNA form, the CDR3 reads TGTGCCAGCACCCCGGGGGGGGAGTCTAATTCACCCCTCCACTTT. Amino acids: CASTPGGESNSPLHF.

The rearrangement links TRBV11-2 to TRBJ2-1; no definite D call. The germline CDR1 and CDR2 sequences are SGHAT and FQNNGV. The CDR3 consists of 15 residues. Between the trimmed V and J ends, which lost 0 bases and 8 bases, there was a span of 14 bases. The CDR3 region has the DNA TGTGCCAGCAGCTTAGATAGGCCGAGGTTGCATGAGCAGTTCTTC. Protein sequence: CASSLDRPRLHEQFF.

The chain combines TRBV27 with TRBJ2-7; D gene uncertain. The germline V gene encodes CDR1 MNHEY and CDR2 SMNVEV (reference sequence). This CDR3 has 13 residues. The V end lost 8 bases, the J end lost 0 bases, and 11 bases lay between the germline ends. The CDR3 sequence: CASSWRNSYEQYF. CDR3 coding DNA: TGTGCCAGCTCATGGCGGAACTCCTACGAGCAGTACTTC.

This clone was detected once. The chain uses TRBV28 and TRBJ2-7; D perhaps matches TRBD2 (6 bases). With 5 bases removed from V and 4 bases from J, the gap between germline ends came to 9 bases. The CDR3 runs 12 residues. Looked up from germline, CDR1 is MDHEN and CDR2 is SYDVKM. The CDR3 protein is CASSLTRYEQYF. In nucleotides, the CDR3 is TGTGCCAGCAGTCTGACTAGGTACGAGCAGTACTTC.

J is TRBJ2-3 and V is TRBV5-5; no definite D call. CDR1 is SGHKS and CDR2 is YYEKEE in the germline V gene (reference sequence). V was pared by 4 bases and J by 3 bases, with 9 bases between. The CDR3 is made up of 13 amino acids. CDR3 in amino acids: CASSTLPTDTQYF. The CDR3 DNA is TGTGCCAGCAGCACCCTACCAACAGATACGCAGTATTTT.

V is TRBV10-3 and J is TRBJ1-5; D may be TRBD1 (6 bases). The germline gives CDR1 ENHRY, CDR2 SYGVKD. Trimming pared 2 bases from V and 5 bases from J, leaving 13 bases between. This CDR3 spans 15 amino acids. CDR3 DNA sequence: TGTGCCATCAGTGAGGGCGGGGGGCTGTATCAGCCCCAGCATTTT. Its protein is CAISEGGGLYQPQHF.

The chain combines TRBV28 with TRBJ1-4, with a tentative D call TRBD1 (6 bases). CDR3 length: 16 residues. Germline V gene lookup returns CDR1 MDHEN and CDR2 SYDVKM. V gave up 5 bases and J gave up 1 base, with 14 bases separating them. Here the CDR3 DNA reads TGTGCCAGCAGTCCCCAGAGGGGGTTAACTAATGAAAAACTGTTTTTT. Protein product: CASSPQRGLTNEKLFF.

The chain uses TRBV27 and TRBJ2-2, with D tentatively TRBD1 (5 bases). Deletions cut 2 bases from V and 5 bases from J, with 12 bases between. The CDR3 runs to 15 residues. Per the germline V gene, CDR1 is MNHEY and CDR2 is SMNVEV (reference sequence). Here the CDR3 reads CASSLMGPGTGELFF. The CDR3 nucleotides are TGTGCCAGCAGTTTAATGGGGCCCGGGACCGGGGAGCTGTTTTTT.

The chain combines TRBV28 with TRBJ1-2; perhaps TRBD1 as D (6 bases). V was pared by 6 bases and J by 3 bases, with 14 bases between. The CDR3 spans 14 residues. Per germline, CDR1 MDHEN and CDR2 SYDVKM. CDR3 in amino acids: CASSYRQVYYGYTF. The CDR3 region has the DNA TGTGCCAGCAGCTATAGACAGGTATACTATGGCTACACCTTC.

The J gene is TRBJ2-7, the V gene TRBV5-1; TRBD2 matches at 8 bases. Germline CDR1 reads SGHRS; CDR2 reads YFSETQ. J was trimmed by 2 bases and V by 4 bases; bases with no gene match: 8. There are 15 residues in the CDR3. The DNA of the CDR3 is TGCGCCAGCAGCAGTAGAGCGGGAGCTGCCTACGAGCAGTACTTC. This translates into CASSSRAGAAYEQYF.

CDR3 sequence reads: CASSAGQDLGAGVEQYF. The CDR3 bases are TGTGCCAGCAGCGCGGGCCAGGACTTGGGAGCGGGGGTTGAGCAGTACTTC. The chain links TRBV9 to TRBJ2-7; 8 positions match TRBD2. CDR3 length equals 17 residues. V shed 3 bases and J 7 bases; nucleotides not matched to a gene: 18. In germline, CDR1 is SGDLS, CDR2 YYNGEE. Combining the CDR3 with reference TRBV9 and TRBJ2-7 gives the whole variable domain DSGVTQTPKHLITATGQRVTLRCSPRSGDLSVYWYQQSLDQGLQFLIQYYNGEERAKGNILERFSAQQFPDLHSELNLSSLELGDSALYFCASSAGQDLGAGVEQYFGPGTRLTVT.